These 6 T cell receptor beta chains share one sample of origin, sequenced in a study of a mutant IDH1 vaccine in newly diagnosed glioma. Sample time point: baseline, week 1 (first vaccination visit). Treatment in this sample: pre-vaccination baseline after standard-of-care therapy. Sequenced by immunoSEQ multiplex PCR; TCRdb stores in-frame clones only, minus some. The data contain about 21,000 clones, approximately 85% of them singletons. Sequencing used PBMCs, obtained from a glioma patient treated with radiotherapy, temozolomide or both. These TCRs come from a man aged 35-49 years with glioma.

The V and J genes are TRBV7-2 and TRBJ2-7; the D gene is possibly TRBD2 (6 bases). There are 14 residues in the CDR3. The V gene lost 2 bases and the J gene lost 4 bases, with 12 bases spanning the gap. Germline CDR1 reads SGHTA; CDR2 reads FQGNSA. The CDR3 region has the DNA TGTGCCAGCAGCTTACCCGGGAGCGGGTACGAGCAGTACTTC. It specifies CASSLPGSGYEQYF.

The chain recombines TRBV19 with TRBJ2-1; no firm D call. Germline V gene lookup returns CDR1 LNHDA and CDR2 SQIVND (reference sequence). The CDR3 is made up of 15 amino acids. V gave up 5 bases and J gave up 0 bases, with 11 bases separating them. CDR3 region: CASSPDPFSYNEQFF. CDR3 bases: TGTGCCAGTAGTCCGGACCCCTTCTCCTACAATGAGCAGTTCTTC. Filled out from reference TRBV19 and TRBJ2-1, the complete variable domain reads DGGITQSPKYLFRKEGQNVTLSCEQNLNHDAMYWYRQDPGQGLRLIYYSQIVNDFQKGDIAEGYSVSREKKESFPLTVTSAQKNPTAFYLCASSPDPFSYNEQFFGPGTRLTVL.

The chain employs TRBV11-2 and TRBJ2-7, with 7 bases identical to TRBD2. Germline V lookup: CDR1 SGHAT, CDR2 FQNNGV. The CDR3 covers 14 residues. V was clipped by 4 bases and J by 0 bases; unmatched bases: 3. The CDR3 sequence: CASSSTSASYEQYF. The CDR3 bases are TGTGCCAGCAGCTCCACTAGCGCCTCCTACGAGCAGTACTTC.

The chain links TRBV29-1 to TRBJ2-7; 10 bases are shared with TRBD1. The CDR3 length is 13 residues. The J segment lost 7 bases and the V segment lost 5 bases, leaving 8 bases of the junction unmatched. CDR1 SQVTM and CDR2 ANQGSEA come from the germline V gene. DNA for the CDR3: TGCAGCGTTACCGGGACAGGGGCGCGGGAGCAGTACTTC. Amino acids: CSVTGTGAREQYF.

This clone came up once. The chain combines TRBV5-6 with TRBJ2-2; D gene uncertain. Trimming removed 2 bases at V and 4 bases at J, with 12 bases between. The CDR3 is made up of 15 amino acids. CDR1 and CDR2 from the germline V gene are SGHDT and YYEEEE. The CDR3 nucleotides are TGTGCCAGCAGCTTAGGTCCGTCGGGCACCGGGGAGCTGTTTTTT. The encoded protein is CASSLGPSGTGELFF.

The rearrangement joins TRBV2 to TRBJ1-2, with a weak D call TRBD1 (5 bases). With 8 bases removed from V and 8 bases from J, the gap between germline ends came to 15 bases. This CDR3 is built from 12 residues. Germline V gene data show CDR1 as SNHLY and CDR2 as FYNNEI. The CDR3 sequence is CASGRDLYGYTF. Here the CDR3 DNA reads TGTGCCAGCGGCAGGGACCTCTACGGCTACACCTTC.